The 24 T cell receptor beta chains below all came from one sample that was sequenced in a study of neurological immune-mediated disorders. TCRdb processed the 5' RACE reads anew with MiXCR; each CDR3 protein has one entry. The sample has 35,000 to 45,000 distinct CDR3 sequences; around 6.8% are singletons. Input material: PBMCs. Every receptor here comes from a woman aged 35 to 49 in good health.

The chain joins TRBV25-1 to TRBJ2-2, with D possibly being TRBD2 (7 bases). CDR1 and CDR2 from the germline V gene are MGHDK and SYGVNS. The CDR3 length is 16 residues. Trimming took off 7 bases at V and 5 bases at J, with 20 bases between the two ends. CDR3 in DNA: TGTGCCAGCACGGGGGCGGGAGCCCTCGAGACCGGGGAGCTGTTTTTT. It encodes CASTGAGALETGELFF.

This clonotype was observed many times. The genes are TRBV4-1 and TRBJ2-1; 11 bases are shared with TRBD2. The ends lost 1 base at V and 0 bases at J; junction bases unmatched: 5. Per the germline V gene, CDR1 is MGHRA and CDR2 is YSYEKL. The CDR3 runs 18 residues. DNA of the CDR3: TGCGCCAGCAGCCAAGCAGGACTAGCGGGTTCCTCCTACAATGAGCAGTTCTTC. Its protein product is CASSQAGLAGSSYNEQFF.

Many counts were recorded for this clonotype. The chain combines TRBV7-2 with TRBJ2-7, with 9 bases lining up with TRBD1. V lost 1 base and J lost 4; bases outside the gene matches: 5. This CDR3 has 15 residues. Germline lookup yields CDR1 SGHTA and CDR2 FQGNSA. CDR3 nucleotides: TGTGCCAGCAGCTTAGAAGGGACAGGGATTTACGAGCAGTACTTC. As protein: CASSLEGTGIYEQYF.

This clonotype was found many times. The V and J genes are TRBV4-3 and TRBJ1-2; the D gene is possibly TRBD1 (5 bases). V gave up 8 bases and J gave up 8 bases, with 15 bases separating them. This CDR3 contains 12 residues. Germline assignment: CDR1 LGHNA and CDR2 YSLEER. Here the CDR3 DNA reads TGCGCCAGCGGCTCAGGGTTTGAAGGCTACACCTTC. Its translation is CASGSGFEGYTF.

This clonotype was counted ten times or more. V and J are TRBV9 and TRBJ2-5; D might be TRBD2 (6 bases). Trimming left V 0 bases short and J 0 bases short, with 12 bases between. The CDR3 has 16 residues. Germline assignment: CDR1 SGDLS and CDR2 YYNGEE. The CDR3 here is CASSVGVADYQETQYF. DNA of the CDR3: TGTGCCAGCAGCGTAGGTGTAGCGGATTACCAAGAGACCCAGTACTTC.

In this sample, this clonotype turned up a few times. The chain carries TRBV5-6 and TRBJ1-1; maybe TRBD1 (6 bases). Germline CDR1 SGHDT, CDR2 YYEEEE. V lost 5 bases and J lost 5, with 13 bases in between. This CDR3 contains 13 residues. The CDR3 is CASSSPGQTEAFF. The CDR3 DNA reads as TGTGCCAGCAGTTCACCGGGACAAACTGAAGCTTTCTTT.

This clonotype was seen at least ten times. V gene TRBV7-9 combines with J gene TRBJ2-1; D gene ambiguous. V dropped 4 bases and J dropped 0 bases, with 13 bases sitting between them. The germline V gene has CDR1 SEHNR and CDR2 FQNEAQ (reference sequence). CDR3 size: 16 residues. The CDR3 DNA sequence: TGTGCCAGCAGCTCTACCCGAGATAGCTCCTACAATGAGCAGTTCTTC. The encoded protein is CASSSTRDSSYNEQFF.

Many counts were recorded for this clonotype. This rearrangement joins TRBV12-3 or TRBV12-4 to TRBJ1-2; 9 bases match TRBD1. After removal of 6 bases from V and 5 bases from J, the junction contained 7 bases not matched to a gene. CDR3 length: 14 residues. CDR3 nucleotide sequence: TGTGCCAGCAGCCCGGGACAGGGATGGTATGGCTACACCTTC. Protein product: CASSPGQGWYGYTF.

This clonotype occurred many times. The chain employs TRBV7-9 and TRBJ2-7; 11 bases map to TRBD2. With 6 bases clipped from V and 5 bases from J, the junction kept 9 bases outside the gene matches. Germline CDR1 reads SEHNR; CDR2 reads FQNEAQ (reference sequence). The CDR3 contains 15 residues. CDR3 amino acids: CASRRYGTSGNEQYF. The DNA of the CDR3 is TGTGCCAGCAGAAGGTATGGGACTAGCGGTAACGAGCAGTACTTC.

This clonotype was seen repeatedly, ten times or more. The chain is built from TRBV6-5 and TRBJ2-7, with TRBD1 identical over 8 bases. Germline values: CDR1 MNHEY, CDR2 SVGAGI. CDR3 length equals 15 residues. V shed 2 bases and J 4 bases; nucleotides not matched to a gene: 7. CDR3 protein: CASSYLDRGAYEQYF. The CDR3 DNA follows: TGTGCCAGCAGTTACCTCGACAGGGGAGCTTACGAGCAGTACTTC.

The sample holds many counts of this clonotype. This chain links TRBV5-1 with TRBJ2-7; D remains unclear. Trimming took off 1 base at V and 2 bases at J, with 10 bases between the two ends. CDR3 size: 14 residues. Germline CDR1 is SGHRS and CDR2 is YFSETQ. CDR3 sequence (DNA): TGCGCCAGCAGCTTGAAACAGTTCCCCTACGAGCAGTACGTC. Translating gives CASSLKQFPYEQYV.

This clonotype was recorded many times. The V call is TRBV6-1, the J call TRBJ1-1; tentatively, D is TRBD1 (6 bases). CDR3 length equals 16 residues. V lost 0 bases, J lost 0 bases, and 11 bases lay in between. The germline CDR1 and CDR2 sequences are MNHNS and SASEGT. CDR3 DNA: TGTGCCAGCAGTGAAGCTGAGGGGGGCCTGAACACTGAAGCTTTCTTT. This encodes CASSEAEGGLNTEAFF.

This clonotype came up many times. V gene TRBV12-3 or TRBV12-4 combines with J gene TRBJ2-1; D is unresolved. V was clipped by 0 bases and J by 7 bases, with 10 bases between them. This CDR3 is built from 14 residues. The CDR3 nucleotides read TGTGCCAGCAGTTTAGCTTTGATAGGGAATGAGCAGTTCTTC. Its protein product is CASSLALIGNEQFF.

This clonotype was recorded many times. The genes are TRBV10-1 and TRBJ2-1; TRBD1 might be the D (5 bases). The CDR3 runs 15 residues. V dropped 4 bases and J dropped 5 bases, with 15 bases sitting between them. Germline loops: CDR1 WNHNN, CDR2 SYGVQD (reference sequence). CDR3 DNA sequence: TGCGCCAGCAGTGGAAACAGGTTAGGGGACAATGAGCAGTTCTTC. Encoded protein: CASSGNRLGDNEQFF.

This clonotype was counted many times. The rearrangement joins TRBV5-1 to TRBJ2-5; D remains ambiguous. The CDR3 has 14 amino acids. Trimming pared 6 bases from V and 2 bases from J, leaving 14 bases between. In germline, CDR1 is SGHRS, CDR2 YFSETQ. CDR3 sequence (DNA): TGCGCCAGCACACCCCGCGACCGTCAAGAGACCCAGTACTTC. This sequence encodes CASTPRDRQETQYF.

In this sample, this clonotype turned up many times. The rearrangement links TRBV6-5 to TRBJ2-7; D possibly corresponds to TRBD2 (7 bases). The CDR3 is made up of 15 amino acids. Germline CDR1 reads MNHEY; CDR2 reads SVGAGI. V was pared by 5 bases and J by 2 bases, with 16 bases between. DNA for the CDR3: TGTGCCAGCAGTCTCCTGGAGGGGGGGACCTACGAGCAGTACTTC. The encoded protein is CASSLLEGGTYEQYF.

Ten or more counts support this clonotype. This chain uses TRBV28 with TRBJ1-6, with 10 bases identical to TRBD1. The length of the CDR3 is 15 residues. V trimming: 6 bases; J trimming: 7 bases; junction bases outside the gene matches: 6. CDR1 MDHEN and CDR2 SYDVKM come from the germline V gene. CDR3 loop: CASSHDRGRNSPLHF. The CDR3 nucleotides are TGTGCCAGCAGCCATGACAGGGGGCGAAATTCACCCCTCCACTTT. Drawing the rest from reference TRBV28 and TRBJ1-6, the complete variable domain is DVKVTQSSRYLVKRTGEKVFLECVQDMDHENMFWYRQDPGLGLRLIYFSYDVKMKEKGDIPEGYSVSREKKERFSLILESASTNQTSMYLCASSHDRGRNSPLHFGNGTRLTVT.

This clonotype was counted at least ten times. The chain is built from TRBV6-5 and TRBJ1-5; the match to TRBD1 covers 7 bases. J gave up 6 bases and V 10 bases, and 9 bases lay outside the gene matches. CDR3 length: 13 residues. CDR1 and CDR2 (germline): MNHEY, SVGAGI. CDR3 DNA: TGTGCCACCTCGACAGGGACCGCTCAGCCCCAGCATTTT. As protein: CATSTGTAQPQHF.

There are many counts of this clonotype. The junction differs from germline at one of its ends, possibly a read error. The chain employs TRBV3-1 and TRBJ2-6; 7 bases fit TRBD1. The germline gives CDR1 LGHDT, CDR2 YNNKEL (reference sequence). CDR3 size: 16 residues. The CDR3 here is CASSQGGQSAANVLTF. The CDR3 DNA reads as TGTGCCAGCAGCCAAGGGGGACAGTCTGCGGCCAACGTCCTGACTTTC.

This clonotype was picked up many times. The chain uses TRBV27 and TRBJ2-5; 9 nucleotides agree with TRBD2. Germline-derived CDR1 and CDR2 are MNHEY and SMNVEV (reference sequence). The CDR3 is made up of 15 amino acids. The J segment lost 4 bases and the V segment lost 3 bases, leaving 6 bases of the junction unmatched. The CDR3 loop reads CASSLGSGRGETQYF. In nucleotides, the CDR3 is TGTGCCAGCAGTTTGGGTAGCGGGAGAGGAGAGACCCAGTACTTC.

Many counts were recorded for this clonotype. The chain carries TRBV29-1 and TRBJ2-7, with D possibly called TRBD1 or TRBD2 (7 bases each). The CDR3 spans 14 residues. Germline-derived CDR1 and CDR2 are SQVTM and ANQGSEA. V was trimmed by 2 bases and J by 2 bases, leaving 13 bases between them. CDR3 sequence reads: CSVERQGGTYEQYF. DNA for the CDR3: TGCAGCGTTGAAAGGCAGGGGGGGACCTACGAGCAGTACTTC.

This clonotype was seen ten or more times. J is TRBJ2-1 and V is TRBV13; D call uncertain. The germline V gene encodes CDR1 PRHDT and CDR2 FYEKMQ (reference sequence). The CDR3 covers 17 residues. With 3 bases removed from V and 3 bases from J, the gap between germline ends came to 18 bases. The CDR3 protein is CASSFVPSGWGYNEQFF. The CDR3 DNA reads TGTGCCAGCAGCTTTGTCCCTAGTGGGTGGGGCTACAATGAGCAGTTCTTC.

In this sample, this clonotype turned up many times. The chain is built from TRBV15 and TRBJ2-7, with TRBD1 matching 9 bases. Germline V gene sequence: CDR1 LNHNV, CDR2 YYDKDF (reference sequence). The CDR3 has 16 amino acids. Trimming at V came to 1 base and at J to 0 bases, leaving 4 bases not matched to a gene. This CDR3 reads CATSRGTGDSSYEQYF. The CDR3, as DNA: TGTGCCACCAGCAGAGGGACAGGGGATTCCTCCTACGAGCAGTACTTC.

This clonotype was counted at least ten times. The chain carries TRBV25-1 and TRBJ1-2, with 7 bases lining up with TRBD1. The junction had 11 bases not matched to a gene; V was cut back by 4 bases and J by 6 bases. The CDR3 length is 15 residues. CDR1 is MGHDK and CDR2 is SYGVNS in the germline V gene. The CDR3, as DNA: TGTGCCAGCAGTGCGCCTCCGGGACAGTCAGATGGCTACACCTTC. Its translation: CASSAPPGQSDGYTF.